The 16 T cell receptor beta chains listed next were all sequenced from one sample in a study of T cell responses to AZD1222 COVID-19 vaccine (dated by TCRdb to 2020 to 2023). The library was prepared using the immunoSEQ multiplex PCR assay. In TCRdb, the immuneACCESS table is reduced to in-frame sequences with V and J assigned. These tables do not hold every clone; where another copy was compared, an unresolved V gene accounts for under half, and the others remain unexplained. The sample table lists 140,000 or so clones, 80% to 90% of them with a count of one. Nearly 3.5% of the sample is held by the ten biggest clonotypes. The time point tag for this specimen amounts to: baseline before first vaccination. The sample in question was peripheral blood, obtained on day 0 of AZD1222 vaccination. The origin of the receptors is an adult in good health.

Here the CDR3 DNA reads TGCGCCAGCAGTGAAGTAGCTAATGAAAAACTGTTTTTT. It specifies CASSEVANEKLFF. The chain recombines TRBV10-2 with TRBJ1-4; no definite D call. CDR3 size: 13 residues. The V and J ends lost 3 bases and 3 bases respectively, with 5 bases between them. Germline CDR1 WSHSY, CDR2 SAAADI.

The chain joins TRBV19 to TRBJ1-3, with D tentatively TRBD1 (6 bases). Trimming stripped 5 bases from V and 2 bases from J, with 10 bases between. Germline lookup yields CDR1 LNHDA and CDR2 SQIVND (reference sequence). The CDR3 is made up of 14 amino acids. The CDR3 DNA reads as TGTGCCAGTAGTTACAGGGATCCTGGAAACACCATATATTTT. It specifies CASSYRDPGNTIYF. Drawing the rest from reference TRBV19 and TRBJ1-3, the complete variable domain is DGGITQSPKYLFRKEGQNVTLSCEQNLNHDAMYWYRQDPGQGLRLIYYSQIVNDFQKGDIAEGYSVSREKKESFPLTVTSAQKNPTAFYLCASSYRDPGNTIYFGEGSWLTVV.

This clone was counted once. The J gene is TRBJ2-7, the V gene TRBV3-1 (or the pseudogene TRBV3-2), with D possibly matching TRBD1 (6 bases). The germline CDR1 and CDR2 sequences are LGHDT and YNNKEL (reference sequence). V was trimmed by 5 bases and J by 3 bases, leaving 26 bases between them. This CDR3 has 18 residues. CDR3 protein: CASSENPFKEETGYEQYF. The CDR3 DNA reads as TGTGCCAGCAGCGAGAATCCGTTTAAGGAGGAGACAGGCTACGAGCAGTACTTC.

The chain couples TRBV29-1 to TRBJ1-2, with unresolved D. This CDR3 is 13 amino acids long. Trimming took 0 bases from V and 4 from J, leaving 9 bases between them. Looked up from germline, CDR1 is SQVTM and CDR2 is ANQGSEA. The CDR3 DNA is TGCAGCGTTGAAGATTTAGTCGGCTATGGCTACACCTTC. It translates to CSVEDLVGYGYTF. Using reference TRBV29-1 and TRBJ1-2 for the parts outside the CDR3, the full variable domain is SAVISQKPSRDICQRGTSLTIQCQVDSQVTMMFWYRQQPGQSLTLIATANQGSEATYESGFVIDKFPISRPNLTFSTLTVSNMSPEDSSIYLCSVEDLVGYGYTFGSGTRLTVV.

The chain joins TRBV4-1 to TRBJ2-1; TRBD2 aligns across 7 bases. V was pared by 3 bases and J by 9 bases, with 11 bases of the junction left unmatched. This CDR3 contains 15 residues. The germline V gene encodes CDR1 MGHRA and CDR2 YSYEKL. CDR3 sequence: CASSHAGREGPEQFF. CDR3 bases: TGCGCCAGCAGCCACGCCGGCAGGGAGGGCCCTGAGCAGTTCTTC.

The rearrangement links TRBV6-5 to TRBJ2-1; tentative D call: TRBD2 (6 bases). Trimming cost V 5 bases and J 4 bases, with 12 bases left between them. CDR3 length: 14 residues. Germline V gene sequence: CDR1 MNHEY, CDR2 SVGAGI. The CDR3 DNA reads TGTGCCAGCAGTCCGGGAGTAGGGTACAATGAGCAGTTCTTC. Encoded protein: CASSPGVGYNEQFF.

This clone was detected a few times. This sequence joins TRBV10-1 and TRBJ1-1; D unclear. This CDR3 region has 16 residues. Germline V gene lookup returns CDR1 WNHNN and CDR2 SYGVQD (reference sequence). V lost 4 bases, J lost 0 bases, and 15 bases lay in between. The CDR3 DNA follows: TGCGCCAGCAGTGTCGGGGAGTTAGCATTGAACACTGAAGCTTTCTTT. Amino acid sequence: CASSVGELALNTEAFF.

The rearrangement uses TRBV28 and TRBJ1-5; D is possibly TRBD1 (6 bases). CDR1 and CDR2 (germline): MDHEN, SYDVKM. V lost 5 bases, J lost 5 bases, and 22 bases lay in between. CDR3 length equals 17 residues. The DNA of the CDR3 is TGTGCCAGCAGTAGGGGCCCATCGGGGGGCTGGGATCAGCCCCAGCATTTT. It encodes CASSRGPSGGWDQPQHF. The full variable domain, its missing parts supplied by reference TRBV28 and TRBJ1-5, is DVKVTQSSRYLVKRTGEKVFLECVQDMDHENMFWYRQDPGLGLRLIYFSYDVKMKEKGDIPEGYSVSREKKERFSLILESASTNQTSMYLCASSRGPSGGWDQPQHFGDGTRLSIL.

The genes are TRBV28 and TRBJ1-4, with D perhaps matching TRBD1 (5 bases). CDR3 size: 15 residues. The germline CDR1 and CDR2 sequences are MDHEN and SYDVKM. V was cut by 7 bases and J by 5 bases, with 17 bases left in between. CDR3 nucleotide sequence: TGTGCCAGCACCTTCGGAGGGACGGGAAATGAAAAACTGTTTTTT. This translates into CASTFGGTGNEKLFF.

The gene calls are TRBV5-6 and TRBJ1-6; 8 bases fit TRBD1. Germline CDR1 is SGHDT and CDR2 is YYEEEE. Losses at the gene ends were 6 bases for V and 7 bases for J; bases not matched to a gene: 9. CDR3 length: 15 amino acids. The CDR3 DNA reads TGTGCCAGCACCCTAAAGGACAGGGACAATTCACCCCTCCACTTT. Translated, it gives CASTLKDRDNSPLHF.

The rearrangement uses TRBV5-3 and TRBJ1-3, with 9 nucleotides matching TRBD1. TRBV5-3 is an ORF; its function is uncertain. With 0 bases clipped from V and 5 bases from J, the junction kept 9 bases outside the gene matches. CDR3 size: 17 residues. DNA for the CDR3: TGTGCCAGAAGCTTGGTGGGACAGGGTATGGTTAGAAACACCATATATTTT. Protein sequence: CARSLVGQGMVRNTIYF.

The rearrangement joins TRBV6-1 to TRBJ1-2; weak D call: TRBD1 (6 bases). V was trimmed by 1 base and J by 4 bases, leaving 13 bases between them. The CDR3 runs 15 residues. The germline V gene encodes CDR1 MNHNS and CDR2 SASEGT. The CDR3 loop is CASSEEGGSSYGYTF. For the CDR3, the DNA is TGTGCCAGCAGTGAAGAGGGGGGTAGTAGCTATGGCTACACCTTC.

V gene TRBV15 combines with J gene TRBJ1-5; no definite D call. CDR1 LNHNV and CDR2 YYDKDF come from the germline V gene (reference sequence). V shed 7 bases and J shed 4 bases, with 11 bases lying between them. This CDR3 is 13 amino acids long. CDR3 amino acids: CATTTKGNQPQHF. The CDR3 DNA sequence: TGTGCCACCACCACAAAGGGAAATCAGCCCCAGCATTTT.

In this sample, this clone turned up once. The chain recombines TRBV5-1 with TRBJ2-2; 10 bases are shared with TRBD1. Per germline, CDR1 SGHRS and CDR2 YFSETQ. The trim removed 5 bases at V and 0 bases at J, leaving 4 bases unmatched. The CDR3 extends over 16 amino acids. As DNA, the CDR3 is TGCGCCAGCAGGACAGGGGGCTATGCGAACACCGGGGAGCTGTTTTTT. Encoded protein: CASRTGGYANTGELFF.

The chain has TRBV28 and TRBJ1-5; 8 bases fit TRBD1. The CDR3 spans 12 residues. J lost 4 bases, V lost 10 bases, and 3 bases had no gene match. Germline values: CDR1 MDHEN, CDR2 SYDVKM. In DNA form, the CDR3 reads TGTGCCATACAGGGGGTAAATCAGCCCCAGCATTTT. Protein sequence: CAIQGVNQPQHF.

This chain connects TRBV4-2 to TRBJ2-2; possibly TRBD2 for D (5 bases). V was shortened by 0 bases and J by 12 bases, with 17 bases between the two germline ends. The CDR3 loop spans 15 amino acids. Germline-derived CDR1 and CDR2 are LGHNA and YNFKEQ. CDR3 in amino acids: CASSQDIISPGKLFF. In DNA, the CDR3 is TGTGCCAGCAGCCAAGATATCATAAGCCCGGGGAAGCTGTTTTTT.